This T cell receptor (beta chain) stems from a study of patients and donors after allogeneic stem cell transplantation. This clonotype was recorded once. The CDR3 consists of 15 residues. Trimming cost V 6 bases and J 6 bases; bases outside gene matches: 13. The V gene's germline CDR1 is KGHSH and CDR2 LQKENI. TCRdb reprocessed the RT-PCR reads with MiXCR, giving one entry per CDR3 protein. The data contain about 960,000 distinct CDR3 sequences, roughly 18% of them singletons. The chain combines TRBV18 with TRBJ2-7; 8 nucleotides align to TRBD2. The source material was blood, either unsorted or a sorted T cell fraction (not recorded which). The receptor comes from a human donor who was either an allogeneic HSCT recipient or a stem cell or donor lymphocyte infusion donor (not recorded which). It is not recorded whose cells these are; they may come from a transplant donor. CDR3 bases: TGTGCCAGCTCCCGAGTAGGACTAGCTCGAGGCGAGCAGTACTTC. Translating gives CASSRVGLARGEQYF.